These 27 T cell receptor beta chains share one sample of origin, sequenced in a study of T cells in localized non-small cell lung cancer. The repertoire was sequenced with immunoSEQ multiplex PCR; TCRdb's copy has only in-frame clones and lacks some. Of around 9,000 clones in the sample, less than 45% were seen once. The material sequenced was lymph node tissue, taken before any cancer treatment. Every receptor here comes from a woman aged 35-75 years with stage I lung adenocarcinoma.

V gene TRBV10-3 combines with J gene TRBJ2-7; tentatively, D is TRBD2 (6 bases). Per the germline V gene, CDR1 is ENHRY and CDR2 is SYGVKD. The CDR3 covers 14 residues. V lost 3 bases to trimming and J lost 3 bases, with 12 bases between them. The CDR3, as DNA: TGTGCCATCAGTGACCTTGGGGGGAGCTACGAGCAGTACTTC. The encoded protein is CAISDLGGSYEQYF.

The rearrangement joins TRBV29-1 to TRBJ1-5; D is unclear. Germline CDR1 is SQVTM and CDR2 is ANQGSEA. The V end lost 4 bases, the J end lost 5 bases, and 9 bases lay between the germline ends. The CDR3 extends over 12 amino acids. This CDR3 reads CSVGNEDQPQHF. CDR3 in DNA: TGCAGCGTTGGTAACGAGGATCAGCCCCAGCATTTT.

V usage is TRBV2 and J usage is TRBJ2-7, with no clear D. The CDR3 is 12 residues long. CDR1 and CDR2 from the germline V gene are SNHLY and FYNNEI. The V gene lost 7 bases and the J gene lost 10 bases, with 17 bases spanning the gap. CDR3 in amino acids: CASTQAQTVQYF. The CDR3 DNA reads as TGTGCCAGCACCCAAGCGCAGACTGTCCAGTACTTC.

This clone showed up just a few times. The rearrangement joins TRBV11-3 to TRBJ1-1; D gene ambiguous. CDR3 size: 17 residues. Germline CDR1 reads SGHNT; CDR2 reads YENEEA. Deletions cut 3 bases from V and 0 bases from J, with 17 bases between. Here the CDR3 DNA reads TGTGCCAGCAGCTTGGATCTAGCTAGCAGGATGAACACTGAAGCTTTCTTT. As protein: CASSLDLASRMNTEAFF.

This CDR3 reads CASSENSPHQPQHF. The CDR3 DNA is TGTGCCAGCAGTGAGAACAGCCCCCATCAGCCCCAGCATTTT. This sequence joins TRBV6-8 and TRBJ1-5, with D hard to call. The CDR3 is 14 amino acids. Per the germline V gene, CDR1 is MNHGY and CDR2 is SAAAGT. V lost 5 bases and J 5 bases, leaving 13 bases between the germline ends.

The chain employs TRBV18 and TRBJ1-5; the match to TRBD1 covers 7 bases. CDR1 KGHSH and CDR2 LQKENI come from the germline V gene. V gave up 6 bases and J gave up 1 base; unmatched junction bases: 3. CDR3 length: 14 residues. The CDR3 region has the DNA TGTGCCAGCTCCCAACAGGGGAGCAATCAGCCCCAGCATTTT. Amino acids: CASSQQGSNQPQHF.

The chain carries TRBV28 and TRBJ2-5; tentatively, D is TRBD2 (6 bases). V lost 5 bases, J lost 5 bases, and 12 bases lay in between. This CDR3 comprises 13 residues. The germline CDR1 and CDR2 sequences are MDHEN and SYDVKM. The CDR3 nucleotides read TGTGCCAGCAGTCGTGGGGGGAAGGAGACCCAGTACTTC. Amino acids: CASSRGGKETQYF.

The J gene is TRBJ1-6, the V gene TRBV10-1; D is ambiguous. CDR1 is WNHNN and CDR2 is SYGVQD in the germline V gene (reference sequence). The CDR3 sequence is 13 residues long. Trimming stripped 6 bases from V and 7 bases from J, with 10 bases between. In DNA, the CDR3 is TGCGCCAGCAGCCACGGAAGAAATTCACCCCTCCACTTT. It encodes CASSHGRNSPLHF.

This clone was found a few times. The V and J genes are TRBV11-3 and TRBJ2-5, with 9 bases identical to TRBD2. Unmatched junction bases numbered 5, after V lost 2 bases and J lost 1 base. CDR3 size: 16 residues. Germline assignment: CDR1 SGHNT and CDR2 YENEEA. CDR3 loop: CASSLWASGAQETQYF. DNA for the CDR3: TGTGCCAGCAGCTTATGGGCTAGCGGGGCCCAAGAGACCCAGTACTTC.

V usage is TRBV5-1 and J usage is TRBJ2-3; 10 nucleotides line up with TRBD2. V shed 4 bases, J shed 3 bases, and the junction held 8 bases outside the gene matches. From germline, CDR1 is SGHRS and CDR2 YFSETQ. The length of the CDR3 is 16 residues. CDR3 nucleotide sequence: TGCGCCAGCAGCGTACTAGCGGGGCCTAGTACAGATACGCAGTATTTT. Translation: CASSVLAGPSTDTQYF.

The V call is TRBV10-3, the J call TRBJ2-5; D is uncertain. This CDR3 region has 12 residues. Germline values: CDR1 ENHRY, CDR2 SYGVKD. V lost 4 bases and J lost 3, with 6 bases in between. The CDR3 nucleotides are TGTGCCATCAGTGGCTCAGAAGAGACCCAGTACTTC. This translates into CAISGSEETQYF.

The chain couples TRBV12-5 to TRBJ2-5; 10 nucleotides agree with TRBD2. CDR1 LGHNT and CDR2 FRNRAP come from the germline V gene. The CDR3 runs 13 residues. CDR3 in amino acids: CASKTSGVETQYF. The CDR3 bases are TGTGCCAGCAAAACTAGCGGGGTTGAGACCCAGTACTTC.

This sequence joins TRBV19 and TRBJ1-5; possible D gene TRBD1, 6 bases. This CDR3 spans 14 amino acids. The germline gives CDR1 LNHDA, CDR2 SQIVND (reference sequence). Trimming removed 3 bases at V and 6 bases at J, with 12 bases between. The CDR3 region has the DNA TGTGCCAGTAGTATGTGGGGGCAGAGTCAGCCCCAGCATTTT. Residues: CASSMWGQSQPQHF.

This clone was seen only a few times. CDR3 nucleotides: TGCGCCAGCAGCCAAGATTGGGGGGCTCTCAATCAGCCCCAGCATTTT. This sequence encodes CASSQDWGALNQPQHF. V and J are TRBV1 and TRBJ1-5. TRBV1 is termed a pseudogene. CDR3 length equals 16 residues.

Sample share makes this clone medium-sized. The chain employs TRBV6-8 and TRBJ2-7; perhaps D is TRBD1 or TRBD2 (5 bases each). Germline V gene lookup returns CDR1 MNHGY and CDR2 SAAAGT. This CDR3 has 13 amino acids. V shed 2 bases and J shed 5 bases, with 10 bases lying between them. The CDR3 loop reads CASSYRRDHEQYF. CDR3 bases: TGTGCCAGCAGTTACCGCAGGGACCACGAGCAGTACTTC.

This clone has just a few counts. The chain employs TRBV11-3 and TRBJ2-3; 10 bases agree with TRBD2. The CDR3 has 16 amino acids. Trimming took 7 bases from V and 1 from J; bases not matched to a gene: 8. Looked up from germline, CDR1 is SGHNT and CDR2 is YENEEA. The CDR3 here is CASITTGTSGTDTQYF. As DNA, the CDR3 is TGTGCCAGCATCACCACCGGGACTAGCGGCACAGATACGCAGTATTTT.

A few counts support this clone. This chain connects TRBV9 to TRBJ1-4; 9 bases match TRBD1. With 3 bases clipped from V and 5 bases from J, the junction kept 5 bases outside the gene matches. CDR3 length equals 15 residues. Germline assignment: CDR1 SGDLS and CDR2 YYNGEE. The CDR3 is CASSGDRDRNEKLFF. CDR3 DNA: TGTGCCAGCAGCGGGGACAGGGATCGAAATGAAAAACTGTTTTTT.

The chain is built from TRBV19 and TRBJ2-3, with D possibly called TRBD1 or TRBD2 (5 bases each). V shed 6 bases and J shed 2 bases, with 12 bases lying between them. This CDR3 region has 14 residues. The germline V gene has CDR1 LNHDA and CDR2 SQIVND (reference sequence). CDR3 DNA: TGTGCCAGTAGCCGGGACCCGTCCACAGATACGCAGTATTTT. Protein: CASSRDPSTDTQYF.

The genes are TRBV28 and TRBJ1-1, with D possibly matching TRBD1 (5 bases). Per the germline V gene, CDR1 is MDHEN and CDR2 is SYDVKM. The germline V and J ends were trimmed by 1 base and 4 bases, with 10 bases remaining between them. This CDR3 spans 14 amino acids. The CDR3 nucleotides read TGTGCCAGCAGTTTATACAGGAGGACCACTGAAGCTTTCTTT. Translation: CASSLYRRTTEAFF.

On this clone: Sequencing ends 1 residue short of the CDR3 end; the germline J gene provides the rest. The chain is built from TRBV6-1 and TRBJ1-2; a possible D gene is TRBD1 (5 bases). The germline gives CDR1 MNHNS, CDR2 SASEGT. The CDR3 is 13 amino acids. The V end was cut by 1 base, the J end by 5 bases, with 8 bases between. CDR3 DNA, as far as it was read: TGTGCCAGCAGTGAAGATGGGGGGTATGGCTACACC. This codes for CASSEDGGYGYT. The whole CDR3 sequence is CASSEDGGYGYTF.

V gene TRBV19 combines with J gene TRBJ2-1; 9 nucleotides align to TRBD2. The germline V gene has CDR1 LNHDA and CDR2 SQIVND (reference sequence). The CDR3 sequence is 16 residues long. The trim removed 1 base at V and 9 bases at J, leaving 10 bases unmatched. The CDR3 reads CASSIGGGGAAGEQFF. The CDR3 coding sequence is TGTGCCAGTAGTATAGGCGGCGGGGGGGCGGCGGGTGAGCAGTTCTTC.

The rearrangement uses TRBV19 and TRBJ1-5; D gene unclear. Germline V CDR1 and CDR2: LNHDA, SQIVND (reference sequence). The CDR3 sequence is 17 residues long. V lost 6 bases and J 0 bases, leaving 18 bases between the germline ends. The CDR3 region has the DNA TGTGCCAGTAGCCGCGACCCTCAGACTAATAGCAATCAGCCCCAGCATTTT. As protein: CASSRDPQTNSNQPQHF.

The gene calls are TRBV25-1 and TRBJ1-1, with a tentative D call TRBD1 (5 bases). The CDR3 is 14 residues long. Germline lookup yields CDR1 MGHDK and CDR2 SYGVNS. The V and J ends lost 3 bases and 2 bases respectively, with 10 bases between them. The CDR3 sequence is CASSEGQLNTEAFF. As DNA, the CDR3 is TGTGCCAGCAGTGAGGGGCAATTAAACACTGAAGCTTTCTTT.

The gene calls are TRBV19 and TRBJ1-2; TRBD1 might be the D (5 bases). The germline V gene has CDR1 LNHDA and CDR2 SQIVND (reference sequence). The length of the CDR3 is 14 residues. The V end lost 4 bases, the J end lost 6 bases, and 15 bases lay between the germline ends. The CDR3 bases are TGTGCCAGTAGTAACCCGGGACTCATGAATGGCTACACCTTC. It encodes CASSNPGLMNGYTF.

V gene TRBV18 combines with J gene TRBJ1-5; possible D gene TRBD1, 5 bases. The CDR3 is made up of 13 amino acids. Trimming removed 3 bases from V and 5 bases from J, with 8 bases in between. The germline V gene encodes CDR1 KGHSH and CDR2 LQKENI. The CDR3 DNA reads TGTGCCAGCTCACCCGGGGGTGATCAGCCCCAGCATTTT. Protein sequence: CASSPGGDQPQHF. The full variable domain, completed using reference TRBV18 and TRBJ1-5, is NAGVMQNPRHLVRRRGQEARLRCSPMKGHSHVYWYRQLPEEGLKFMVYLQKENIIDESGMPKERFSAEFPKEGPSILRIQQVVRGDSAAYFCASSPGGDQPQHFGDGTRLSIL.

This clone has only a few counts. The DNA for the CDR3 is TGTGCCAGCAGTGAAGGCGAAAACACTGAAGCTTTCTTT. As protein: CASSEGENTEAFF. The chain links TRBV6-1 to TRBJ1-1; the D is unclear. The V gene's germline CDR1 is MNHNS and CDR2 SASEGT. The CDR3 has 13 amino acids. The V end lost 1 base, the J end lost 2 bases, and 5 bases lay between the germline ends.

The chain combines TRBV18 with TRBJ1-1, with D perhaps TRBD1 (6 bases). Germline V gene lookup returns CDR1 KGHSH and CDR2 LQKENI. Trimming took 5 bases from V and 3 from J, leaving 10 bases between them. The CDR3 has 13 residues. CDR3 DNA sequence: TGTGCCAGCTCAAAGGACAGAGACACTGAAGCTTTCTTT. Its translation: CASSKDRDTEAFF.